This is a list of T cell receptor beta chains from one sample in a study of identical twins. TCRdb fed the 5' RACE reads into MiXCR, producing one record per CDR3 protein. Seen here are 690,000 or so distinct CDR3 sequences, roughly 6% observed once, and the top ten hold around 2%. Sequences were obtained from naive T cells sorted from blood. Source of these receptors: a man between 18 and 35 years old in good health. CDR3s include the opening cysteine and the closing phenylalanine or tryptophan. Fields, in order: clone size, V gene, D gene, J gene, CDR3 protein, CDR3 DNA. A D gene is named only where the DNA matches it firmly. Not every row has a clone size; where given, it reads once, few, many or a size class.

clone size: few; V gene: TRBV28; D gene: -; J gene: TRBJ1-5; CDR3 protein: CASNNQPQHF; CDR3 DNA: TGTGCCAGCAATAATCAGCCCCAGCATTTT
clone size: few; V gene: TRBV5-1; D gene: -; J gene: TRBJ2-1; CDR3 protein: CASSFSYYNEQFF; CDR3 DNA: TGCGCCAGCAGCTTCAGCTACTACAATGAGCAGTTCTTC
clone size: -; V gene: TRBV25-1; D gene: -; J gene: TRBJ2-7; CDR3 protein: CASSEFGGSYEQYF; CDR3 DNA: TGTGCCAGCAGTGAATTTGGGGGCTCCTACGAGCAGTACTTC
clone size: many; V gene: TRBV29-1; D gene: TRBD1; J gene: TRBJ1-5; CDR3 protein: CSGSWTGGNQPQHF; CDR3 DNA: TGCAGCGGTTCCTGGACAGGCGGCAATCAGCCCCAGCATTTT
clone size: many; V gene: TRBV29-1; D gene: TRBD2; J gene: TRBJ2-2; CDR3 protein: CSVSGLFEAGELFF; CDR3 DNA: TGCAGCGTTTCGGGACTATTCGAGGCCGGGGAGCTGTTTTTT
clone size: many; V gene: TRBV12-3/TRBV12-4; D gene: TRBD1; J gene: TRBJ1-6; CDR3 protein: CASSFGGQHSPLHF; CDR3 DNA: TGTGCCAGCAGTTTCGGGGGACAGCATTCACCCCTCCACTTT
clone size: few; V gene: TRBV7-9; D gene: -; J gene: TRBJ2-7; CDR3 protein: CASSLVQRGFDEQYF; CDR3 DNA: TGTGCCAGCAGCTTAGTCCAGAGGGGTTTTGACGAGCAGTACTTC
clone size: -; V gene: TRBV7-2; D gene: -; J gene: TRBJ2-1; CDR3 protein: CASSPAQRSYNEQFF; CDR3 DNA: TGTGCCAGCAGCCCCGCCCAGCGGTCCTACAATGAGCAGTTCTTC
clone size: few; V gene: TRBV6-2/TRBV6-3; D gene: -; J gene: TRBJ1-1; CDR3 protein: CASSYAPGRGPPEAFF; CDR3 DNA: TGTGCCAGCAGTTACGCCCCGGGCCGTGGGCCCCCTGAAGCTTTCTTT
clone size: -; V gene: TRBV4-1; D gene: TRBD2; J gene: TRBJ2-2; CDR3 protein: CASSQRTSRTGELFF; CDR3 DNA: TGCGCCAGCAGCCAAAGGACTAGCCGCACCGGGGAGCTGTTTTTT
clone size: few; V gene: TRBV2; D gene: TRBD1; J gene: TRBJ2-5; CDR3 protein: CASSAGQGRQETQYF; CDR3 DNA: TGTGCCAGCAGTGCCGGACAGGGACGTCAAGAGACCCAGTACTTC
clone size: -; V gene: TRBV20-1; D gene: -; J gene: TRBJ1-5; CDR3 protein: CSAAPGVDGNQPQHF; CDR3 DNA: TGCAGTGCTGCTCCGGGGGTGGATGGCAATCAGCCCCAGCATTTT
clone size: -; V gene: TRBV3-1; D gene: -; J gene: TRBJ2-1; CDR3 protein: CASSPGGGPYNEQFF; CDR3 DNA: TGTGCCAGCAGCCCGGGTGGAGGGCCCTACAATGAGCAGTTCTTC
clone size: -; V gene: TRBV5-1; D gene: TRBD2; J gene: TRBJ2-5; CDR3 protein: CASSLFSSGRETQYF; CDR3 DNA: TGCGCCAGCAGCTTGTTCTCTAGCGGACGAGAGACCCAGTACTTC
clone size: -; V gene: TRBV2; D gene: -; J gene: TRBJ1-1; CDR3 protein: CASSVVSGLTEAFF; CDR3 DNA: TGTGCCAGCAGTGTAGTATCGGGGCTCACTGAAGCTTTCTTT
clone size: many; V gene: TRBV29-1; D gene: TRBD1; J gene: TRBJ2-2; CDR3 protein: CSVDLQGSGGELFF; CDR3 DNA: TGCAGCGTTGACCTACAGGGGAGTGGCGGGGAGCTGTTTTTT
clone size: few; V gene: TRBV11-2; D gene: -; J gene: TRBJ2-5; CDR3 protein: CASSLGFSARGPQETQYF; CDR3 DNA: TGTGCCAGCAGCTTAGGATTTTCTGCGCGGGGCCCCCAAGAGACCCAGTACTTC